Shown below are 10 T cell receptor beta chains from a single sample sequenced in a study of OX40 agonist ivuxolimab in advanced cancers. Sequenced by immunoSEQ multiplex PCR; TCRdb stores in-frame clones only, minus some. Among 70,000 to 90,000 clones listed, around nine tenths were seen once. The sample consisted of CD4+ or CD8+ T cells sorted from blood, taken in a trial of the OX40 agonist ivuxolimab. The receptor set was obtained from an adult with an advanced solid tumor such as melanoma, head and neck, liver or kidney cancer.

The chain has TRBV18 and TRBJ2-5, with a possible D match to TRBD2 (5 bases). This CDR3 is built from 13 residues. Between the trimmed V and J ends, which lost 3 bases and 7 bases, there was a span of 12 bases. The germline gives CDR1 KGHSH, CDR2 LQKENI. CDR3 residues: CASSPSRETTQYF. CDR3 nucleotide sequence: TGTGCCAGCTCACCTTCGAGGGAAACGACCCAGTACTTC.

The chain has TRBV6-1 and TRBJ2-7, with 9 nucleotides matching TRBD1. The CDR3 is made up of 15 amino acids. Germline-derived CDR1 and CDR2 are MNHNS and SASEGT. The trim removed 6 bases at V and 0 bases at J, leaving 6 bases unmatched. The CDR3: CASSVGTGISYEQYF. CDR3 bases: TGTGCCAGCAGCGTCGGGACAGGGATCTCCTACGAGCAGTACTTC.

The chain uses TRBV7-2 and TRBJ2-7, with 7 bases lining up with TRBD2. This CDR3 contains 14 residues. Losses at the gene ends were 5 bases for V and 6 bases for J; bases not matched to a gene: 10. Germline-derived CDR1 and CDR2 are SGHTA and FQGNSA. CDR3: CASSQAGRLSEQYF. The CDR3 DNA is TGTGCCAGCAGCCAAGCGGGAAGGCTGAGCGAGCAGTACTTC.

The rearrangement links TRBV18 to TRBJ2-5; the match to TRBD2 covers 9 bases. The length of the CDR3 is 16 residues. V was clipped by 4 bases and J by 1 base; unmatched bases: 7. Germline V gene lookup returns CDR1 KGHSH and CDR2 LQKENI. The CDR3 protein is CASSHAGLASQETQYF. The DNA for the CDR3 is TGTGCCAGCTCACACGCGGGACTAGCATCCCAAGAGACCCAGTACTTC.

The chain combines TRBV15 with TRBJ2-5, with TRBD2 matching over 8 bases. CDR3 length: 14 residues. Germline V lookup: CDR1 LNHNV, CDR2 YYDKDF (reference sequence). The junction had 4 bases not matched to a gene; V was cut back by 2 bases and J by 5 bases. The CDR3 reads CATSRSGGFETQYF. CDR3 coding DNA: TGTGCCACCAGCAGATCGGGGGGGTTCGAGACCCAGTACTTC.

The J gene is TRBJ1-2, the V gene TRBV4-1; D might be TRBD1 (5 bases). The germline CDR1 and CDR2 sequences are MGHRA and YSYEKL. The V end was cut by 6 bases, the J end by 0 bases, with 11 bases between. This CDR3 spans 14 amino acids. CDR3 nucleotides: TGCGCCAGCAGGGGTACGACAGCTAACTATGGCTACACCTTC. Its translation: CASRGTTANYGYTF.

The rearrangement links TRBV6-5 to TRBJ2-2; D not certain. Germline CDR1 is MNHEY and CDR2 is SVGAGI. The length of the CDR3 is 16 residues. Trimming shortened V by 2 bases and J by 8 bases, and 18 bases separated the two germline ends. The CDR3 sequence is CASSYMMSDFSGELFF. The CDR3, as DNA: TGTGCCAGCAGTTACATGATGTCTGATTTCTCGGGGGAGCTGTTTTTT.

The chain is built from TRBV19 and TRBJ2-1; possible D gene TRBD2, 7 bases. V was pared by 3 bases and J by 10 bases, with 13 bases between. The CDR3 runs 13 residues. Germline CDR1 reads LNHDA; CDR2 reads SQIVND (reference sequence). Here the CDR3 DNA reads TGTGCCAGTAGTATTGCGGGGGCGGGGGAGCAGTTCTTC. Translating gives CASSIAGAGEQFF.

The chain uses TRBV5-4 and TRBJ2-1, with 8 bases that match TRBD1. J gave up 2 bases and V 5 bases, and 6 bases lay outside the gene matches. The CDR3 sequence is 15 residues long. Germline loops: CDR1 SGHNT, CDR2 YYREEE (reference sequence). The CDR3 is CASRPGQATYNEQFF. DNA of the CDR3: TGTGCCAGCAGGCCGGGACAGGCCACCTACAATGAGCAGTTCTTC.

The chain uses TRBV19 and TRBJ2-5; no definite D call. The DNA end lines up better with TRBJ2-7; the J call may be wrong. Germline values: CDR1 LNHDA, CDR2 SQIVND (reference sequence). The CDR3 covers 13 residues. The CDR3 sequence: CASSIDPNVEQYF. The CDR3 DNA reads TGTGCCAGTAGTATAGATCCTAACGTCGAGCAGTACTTC.